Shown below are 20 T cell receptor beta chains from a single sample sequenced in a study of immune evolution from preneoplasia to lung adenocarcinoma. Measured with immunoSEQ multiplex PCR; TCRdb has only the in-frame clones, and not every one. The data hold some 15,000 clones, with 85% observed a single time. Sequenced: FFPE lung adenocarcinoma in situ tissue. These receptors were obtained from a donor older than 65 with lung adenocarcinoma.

The DNA of the CDR3 is TGTGCCAGCCGAGGGTGGGGTGAAAAACTGTTTTTT. This codes for CASRGWGEKLFF. The chain has TRBV2 and TRBJ1-4; D uncertain. Germline assignment: CDR1 SNHLY and CDR2 FYNNEI. The CDR3 is 12 amino acids. V was clipped by 8 bases and J by 7 bases, with 11 bases between them.

The CDR3 protein is CASGQDQETQYF. The CDR3 DNA sequence: TGTGCCAGCGGACAGGACCAAGAGACCCAGTACTTC. The chain recombines TRBV19 with TRBJ2-5, with TRBD1 matching over 7 bases. The ends lost 9 bases at V and 0 bases at J; junction bases unmatched: 1. The CDR3 totals 12 residues. Per the germline V gene, CDR1 is LNHDA and CDR2 is SQIVND (reference sequence). Combining the CDR3 with reference TRBV19 and TRBJ2-5 gives the whole variable domain DGGITQSPKYLFRKEGQNVTLSCEQNLNHDAMYWYRQDPGQGLRLIYYSQIVNDFQKGDIAEGYSVSREKKESFPLTVTSAQKNPTAFYLCASGQDQETQYFGPGTRLLVL.

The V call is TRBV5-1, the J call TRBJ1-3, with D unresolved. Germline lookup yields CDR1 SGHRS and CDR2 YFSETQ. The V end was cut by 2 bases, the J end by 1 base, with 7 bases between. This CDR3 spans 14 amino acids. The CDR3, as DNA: TGCGCCAGCAGCTTAGGAGTTTCTGGAAACACCATATATTTT. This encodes CASSLGVSGNTIYF.

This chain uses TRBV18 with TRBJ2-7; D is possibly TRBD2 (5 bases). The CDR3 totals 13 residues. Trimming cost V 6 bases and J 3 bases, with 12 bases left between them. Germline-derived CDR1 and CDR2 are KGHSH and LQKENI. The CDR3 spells CASSPGTLYEQYF. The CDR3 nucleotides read TGTGCCAGCTCCCCGGGAACCCTCTACGAGCAGTACTTC.

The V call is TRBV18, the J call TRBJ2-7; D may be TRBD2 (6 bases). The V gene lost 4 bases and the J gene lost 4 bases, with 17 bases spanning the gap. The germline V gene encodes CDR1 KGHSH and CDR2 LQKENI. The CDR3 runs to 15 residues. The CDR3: CASSLERVRGYEQYF. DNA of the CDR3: TGTGCCAGCTCACTGGAACGGGTCCGGGGGTACGAGCAGTACTTC.

CDR3 coding DNA: TGCGCCAGCAGCTTTGGACAGGGACCCGAGCAGTACTTC. Its translation: CASSFGQGPEQYF. The chain recombines TRBV5-1 with TRBJ2-7; TRBD1 matches 8 bases. With V trimmed by 2 bases and J by 6 bases, 4 bases remained unmatched. The CDR3 extends over 13 amino acids. Germline lookup yields CDR1 SGHRS and CDR2 YFSETQ.

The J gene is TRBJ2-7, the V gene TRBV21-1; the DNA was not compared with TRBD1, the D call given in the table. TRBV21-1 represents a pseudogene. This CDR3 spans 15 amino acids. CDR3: CARHTSGTSSYEQYF. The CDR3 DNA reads TGTGCCAGACACACATCCGGGACATCGTCCTACGAGCAGTACTTC.

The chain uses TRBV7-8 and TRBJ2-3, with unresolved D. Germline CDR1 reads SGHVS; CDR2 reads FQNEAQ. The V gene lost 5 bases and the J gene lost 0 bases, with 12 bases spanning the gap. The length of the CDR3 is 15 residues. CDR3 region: CASSRRPHSTDTQYF. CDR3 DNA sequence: TGTGCCAGCAGCCGTCGGCCCCATAGCACAGATACGCAGTATTTT. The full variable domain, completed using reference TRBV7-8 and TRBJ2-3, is GAGVSQSPRYKVAKRGQDVALRCDPISGHVSLFWYQQALGQGPEFLTYFQNEAQLDKSGLPSDRFFAERPEGSVSTLKIQRTQQEDSAVYLCASSRRPHSTDTQYFGPGTRLTVL.

For the CDR3, the DNA is TGTGCCAGCAGTTACATCTTAGCGGGAGGCGAGGGCGAGCAGTTCTTC. The encoded protein is CASSYILAGGEGEQFF. The chain employs TRBV6-5 and TRBJ2-1; 10 nucleotides agree with TRBD2. CDR3 length equals 16 residues. Germline CDR1 MNHEY, CDR2 SVGAGI. The ends lost 2 bases at V and 10 bases at J; junction bases unmatched: 11.

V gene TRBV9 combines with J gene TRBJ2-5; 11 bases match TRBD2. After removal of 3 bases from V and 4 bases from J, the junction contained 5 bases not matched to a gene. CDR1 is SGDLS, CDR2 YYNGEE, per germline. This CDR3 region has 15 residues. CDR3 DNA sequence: TGTGCCAGCAGCGCGACTAGCGGGACCTCAGAGACCCAGTACTTC. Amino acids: CASSATSGTSETQYF.

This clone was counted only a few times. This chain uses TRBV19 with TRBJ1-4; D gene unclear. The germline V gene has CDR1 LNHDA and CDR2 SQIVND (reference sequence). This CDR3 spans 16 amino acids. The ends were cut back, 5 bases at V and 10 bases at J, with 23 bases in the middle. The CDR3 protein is CASSPAGRLSVGKLFF. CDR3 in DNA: TGTGCCAGTAGTCCCGCCGGGCGTTTGAGTGTCGGAAAACTGTTTTTT.

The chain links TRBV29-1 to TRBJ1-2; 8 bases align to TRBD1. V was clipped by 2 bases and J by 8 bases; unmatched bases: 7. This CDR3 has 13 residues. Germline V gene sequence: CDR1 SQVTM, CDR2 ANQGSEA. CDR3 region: CSVEFTGDRGYTF. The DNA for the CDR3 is TGCAGCGTTGAATTTACAGGGGACAGGGGCTACACCTTC.

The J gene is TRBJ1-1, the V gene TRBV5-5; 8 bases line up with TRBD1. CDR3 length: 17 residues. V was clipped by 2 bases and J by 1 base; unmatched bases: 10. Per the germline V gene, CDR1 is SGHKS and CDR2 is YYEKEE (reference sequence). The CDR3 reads CASSFSDRAYTNTEAFF. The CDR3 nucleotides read TGTGCCAGCAGCTTCTCGGACAGGGCGTATACGAACACTGAAGCTTTCTTT.

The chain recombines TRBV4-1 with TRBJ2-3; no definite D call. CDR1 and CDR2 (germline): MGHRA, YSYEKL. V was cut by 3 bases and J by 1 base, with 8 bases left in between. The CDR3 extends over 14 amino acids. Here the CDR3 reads CASSQPIGTDTQYF. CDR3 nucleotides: TGCGCCAGCAGCCAGCCTATTGGCACAGATACGCAGTATTTT.

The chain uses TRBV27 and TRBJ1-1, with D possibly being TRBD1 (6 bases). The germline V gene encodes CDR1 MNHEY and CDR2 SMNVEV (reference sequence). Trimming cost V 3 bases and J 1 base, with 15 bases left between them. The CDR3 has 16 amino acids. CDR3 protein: CASSFTTGTRNTEAFF. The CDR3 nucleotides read TGTGCCAGCAGTTTTACCACAGGGACCCGGAACACTGAAGCTTTCTTT.

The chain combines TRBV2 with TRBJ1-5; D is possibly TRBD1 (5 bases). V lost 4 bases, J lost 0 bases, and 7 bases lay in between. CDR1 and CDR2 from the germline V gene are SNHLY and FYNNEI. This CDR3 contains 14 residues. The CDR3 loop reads CASSGQISNQPQHF. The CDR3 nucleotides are TGTGCCAGCAGTGGACAGATTAGCAATCAGCCCCAGCATTTT. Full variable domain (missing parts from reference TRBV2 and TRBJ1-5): EPEVTQTPSHQVTQMGQEVILRCVPISNHLYFYWYRQILGQKVEFLVSFYNNEISEKSEIFDDQFSVERPDGSNFTLKIRSTKLEDSAMYFCASSGQISNQPQHFGDGTRLSIL.

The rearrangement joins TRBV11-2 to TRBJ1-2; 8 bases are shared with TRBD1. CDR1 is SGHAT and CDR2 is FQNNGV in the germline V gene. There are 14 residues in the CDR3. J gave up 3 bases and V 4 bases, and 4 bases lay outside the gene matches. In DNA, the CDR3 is TGTGCCAGCAGCTCCTCGACAGGGGACTATGGCTACACCTTC. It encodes CASSSSTGDYGYTF.

The CDR3 coding sequence is TGTGCCAGCCGGGGCAGGGGCGAGCAGTACTTC. Protein product: CASRGRGEQYF. The rearrangement links TRBV2 to TRBJ2-7, with D possibly being TRBD1 (6 bases). This CDR3 has 11 amino acids. Germline assignment: CDR1 SNHLY and CDR2 FYNNEI. V lost 8 bases, J lost 6 bases, and 11 bases lay in between.

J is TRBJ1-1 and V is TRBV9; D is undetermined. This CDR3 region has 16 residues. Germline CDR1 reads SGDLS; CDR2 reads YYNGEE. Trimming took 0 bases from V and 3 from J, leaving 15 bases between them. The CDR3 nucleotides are TGTGCCAGCAGCGTAGGTGGTGGCACCGACCACACTGAAGCTTTCTTT. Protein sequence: CASSVGGGTDHTEAFF.

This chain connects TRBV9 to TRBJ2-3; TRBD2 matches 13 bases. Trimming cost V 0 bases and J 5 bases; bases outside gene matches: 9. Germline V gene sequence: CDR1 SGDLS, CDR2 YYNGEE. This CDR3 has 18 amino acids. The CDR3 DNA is TGTGCCAGCAGCGTAGCTTCTTATGGACTAGCGGGAGAAGATACGCAGTATTTT. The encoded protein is CASSVASYGLAGEDTQYF.